The sequence of this TCR beta chain was determined in a study of blood T cell repertoires in COVID-19. The wider study: T cells, B-cell-depleted T cells, or PBMCs supplied cDNA or gDNA.

Clones were read by immunoSEQ multiplex PCR, and TCRdb kept only the in-frame ones, dropping some. The sample lists about 60,000 clones, about 81% occurring once. CDR1 ENHRY and CDR2 SYGVKD come from the germline V gene. Trimming pared 3 bases from V and 5 bases from J, leaving 7 bases between. This CDR3 region has 12 residues. Sample: peripheral blood. The receptor comes from a man aged 65-85 years with active COVID-19. V usage is TRBV10-3 and J usage is TRBJ1-2; D is uncertain. In DNA, the CDR3 is TGTGCCATCAGTGATCACAGATATGGCTACACCTTC. Residues: CAISDHRYGYTF.